Only one count was recorded for the clone carrying this T cell receptor beta chain. Antigen specificity is unknown. Per the germline V gene, CDR1 is LNHDA and CDR2 is SQIVND (reference sequence). This CDR3 has 14 residues. V dropped 6 bases and J dropped 6; count of bases not matched to a gene: 10. Clones were read by immunoSEQ multiplex PCR, and TCRdb kept only the in-frame ones, dropping some. The sample lists tens of thousands of clones; 75% to 95% were seen once. This entry is derived from a study of graft-versus-host responses after intestinal transplantation. The receptor's source is a human donor who received an intestinal transplant. The chain joins TRBV19 to TRBJ2-7, with 8 positions matching TRBD1. The source material was unstimulated CD8+ T cells sorted from spleen or lymph node cells, sampled before intestinal transplant. DNA of the CDR3: TGTGCCAGTAGCCCAGGATTCAGGGGGCTCGAGCAGTACTTC. This encodes CASSPGFRGLEQYF.